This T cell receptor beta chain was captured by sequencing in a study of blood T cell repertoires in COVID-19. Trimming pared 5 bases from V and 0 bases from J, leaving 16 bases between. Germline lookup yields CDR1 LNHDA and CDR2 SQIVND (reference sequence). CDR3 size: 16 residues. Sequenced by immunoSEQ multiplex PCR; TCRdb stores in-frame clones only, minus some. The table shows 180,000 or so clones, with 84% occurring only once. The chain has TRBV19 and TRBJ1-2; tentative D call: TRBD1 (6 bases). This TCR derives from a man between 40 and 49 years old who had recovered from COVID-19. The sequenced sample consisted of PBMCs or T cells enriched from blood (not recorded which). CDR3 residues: CASSSSQGRPNYGYTF. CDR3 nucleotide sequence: TGTGCCAGTAGTTCCTCACAGGGTAGACCTAACTATGGCTACACCTTC.